The 7 T cell receptor beta chains presented below share a single source sample, sequenced in a study of Graves' ophthalmopathy and Graves' hyperthyroidism. Researchers took RNA transcripts and amplified TCR beta CDR3 regions from them. The authors performed first-round RT-PCR with HTBI primers and then a second-round multiplex PCR. TCRdb reprocessed the multiplex PCR reads via MiXCR and lists one record per CDR3 protein. The table shows a few hundred thousand distinct CDR3 sequences, with around 21% occurring only once. Sequenced sample: peripheral blood. The receptors were sampled from a woman younger than 35 with stable Graves' hyperthyroidism.

This clonotype was seen repeatedly, ten times or more. The J gene is TRBJ2-7, the V gene TRBV4-2; D might be TRBD1 or TRBD2, each matching 7 bases. Germline CDR1 and CDR2: LGHNA and YNFKEQ. With 0 bases removed from V and 5 bases from J, the gap between germline ends came to 14 bases. The CDR3 loop spans 15 amino acids. CDR3: CASSQDQGGGNEQYF. As DNA, the CDR3 is TGTGCCAGCAGCCAAGATCAGGGGGGAGGGAACGAGCAGTACTTC.

The chain has TRBV20-1 and TRBJ2-7, with unresolved D. Germline CDR1 DFQATT, CDR2 SNEGSKA (reference sequence). Trimming left V 3 bases short and J 3 bases short, with 15 bases between. The CDR3 runs to 14 residues. The CDR3 sequence is CSARNFKKDYEQYF. The CDR3 region has the DNA TGCAGTGCTAGGAACTTCAAAAAGGACTACGAGCAGTACTTC.

This clonotype was seen at least ten times. The V gene is TRBV30, the J gene TRBJ1-2; weak D call: TRBD1 (5 bases). The length of the CDR3 is 12 residues. Germline lookup yields CDR1 GTSNPN and CDR2 SVGIG (reference sequence). Trimming cost V 4 bases and J 4 bases, with 10 bases left between them. In DNA, the CDR3 is TGTGCCTGGACTAGGGGCGGCTATGGCTACACCTTC. Protein: CAWTRGGYGYTF.

The DNA for the CDR3 is TGTGCCAGCAGCCGAAGTAGCGGGAGGCCCCAAGAGACCCAGTACTTC. It codes for CASSRSSGRPQETQYF. V and J are TRBV12-3 or TRBV12-4 and TRBJ2-5; TRBD2 agrees at 10 bases. The CDR3 spans 16 residues. The V segment lost 6 bases and the J segment 1 base; nucleotides outside the gene matches: 8.

The table lists this clonotype with many counts. The V call is TRBV6-2 or TRBV6-3, the J call TRBJ1-5, with 8 bases lining up with TRBD1. Per the germline V gene, CDR1 is MNHEY and CDR2 is SVGEGT. This CDR3 is 17 amino acids long. Unmatched junction bases numbered 10, after V lost 6 bases and J lost 0 bases. CDR3 amino acids: CASSPLTGAYSNQPQHF. In nucleotides, the CDR3 is TGTGCCAGCAGCCCATTGACAGGGGCTTATAGCAATCAGCCCCAGCATTTT.

This clonotype occurred many times. This chain uses TRBV6-1 with TRBJ2-7; TRBD2 matches 11 bases. V lost 6 bases to trimming and J lost 2 bases; unmatched junction nucleotides: 9. The CDR3 covers 16 residues. Germline CDR1 and CDR2: MNHNS and SASEGT. DNA of the CDR3: TGTGCCAGCAGGGATGGGGGACTAGCGGCCCCCTACGAGCAGTACTTC. Protein product: CASRDGGLAAPYEQYF.

This clonotype showed up many times. The rearrangement uses TRBV6-4 and TRBJ2-3; 11 bases match TRBD2. Germline V gene sequence: CDR1 MRHNA, CDR2 SNTAGT. V lost 5 bases to trimming and J lost 2 bases; unmatched junction nucleotides: 3. The CDR3 is made up of 15 amino acids. The CDR3 sequence is CASSPGLADTDTQYF. CDR3 nucleotide sequence: TGTGCCAGCAGTCCGGGACTAGCGGACACAGATACGCAGTATTTT.